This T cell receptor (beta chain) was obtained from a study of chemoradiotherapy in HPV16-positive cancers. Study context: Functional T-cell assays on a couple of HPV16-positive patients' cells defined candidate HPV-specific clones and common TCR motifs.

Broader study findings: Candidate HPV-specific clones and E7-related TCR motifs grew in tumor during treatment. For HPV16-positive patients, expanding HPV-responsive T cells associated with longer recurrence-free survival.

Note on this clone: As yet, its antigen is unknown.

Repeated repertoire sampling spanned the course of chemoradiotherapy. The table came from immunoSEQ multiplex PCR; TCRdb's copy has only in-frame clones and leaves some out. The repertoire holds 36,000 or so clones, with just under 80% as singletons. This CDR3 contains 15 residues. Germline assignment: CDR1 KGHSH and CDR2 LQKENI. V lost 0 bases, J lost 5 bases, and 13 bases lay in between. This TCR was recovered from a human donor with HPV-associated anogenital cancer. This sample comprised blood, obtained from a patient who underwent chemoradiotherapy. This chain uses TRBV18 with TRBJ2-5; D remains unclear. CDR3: CASSPPGDLGETQYF. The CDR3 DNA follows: TGTGCCAGCTCACCACCGGGCGATTTAGGGGAGACCCAGTACTTC.